A selection of T cell receptor beta chains follows, all from one sample in a study of early T cells in non-severe SARS-CoV-2 infection. From the 5' RACE reads, TCRdb called clonotypes with MiXCR, one entry per CDR3 protein. The sample yields 86,000 or so distinct CDR3 sequences, about 14% seen once. Sequenced input: whole blood. Source of these receptors: an adult who was a healthcare worker with PCR-confirmed SARS-CoV-2 infection or an uninfected control (not recorded which). The CDR3 runs from the conserved cysteine through the conserved F or W. The D gene is left open where the match is weak. The size of a clone is reported for some rows only, either as once, few or many, or as a class for expanded clones.

d_call	j_call	clone_size	v_call	cdr3_aa	cdr3_nt
NA	TRBJ1-4	NA	TRBV29-1	CSVRITTNEKLFF	TGCAGCGTGCGGATCACAACTAATGAAAAACTGTTTTTT
TRBD2	TRBJ2-3	NA	TRBV4-1	CASSRGLAGASISTDTQYF	TGCGCCAGCAGCCGTGGACTAGCGGGGGCCTCGATTTCCACAGATACGCAGTATTTT
TRBD1	TRBJ2-7	few	TRBV10-3	CAISATGGSLDEQYF	TGTGCCATCAGTGCGACAGGGGGATCCTTAGACGAGCAGTACTTC
NA	TRBJ1-6	NA	TRBV6-5	CASSYFVGDYNSPLHF	TGTGCCAGCAGTTATTTTGTTGGGGACTATAATTCACCCCTCCACTTT
TRBD2	TRBJ2-1	NA	TRBV28	CASLGTSGPSYNEQFF	TGTGCCAGCCTTGGGACTAGCGGGCCTTCCTACAATGAGCAGTTCTTC
NA	TRBJ1-3	many	TRBV3-1	CASSPRGGARSSGNTIYF	TGTGCCAGCAGCCCCAGAGGGGGGGCAAGGAGCTCTGGAAACACCATATATTTT
TRBD2	TRBJ2-1	few	TRBV27	CASSLWLAGGNEQFF	TGTGCCAGCAGTTTATGGCTAGCGGGAGGCAATGAGCAGTTCTTC
TRBD2	TRBJ2-7	many	TRBV24-1	CATSDASTSGGRSEQYF	TGTGCCACCAGTGACGCTTCGACTAGCGGGGGGAGGAGTGAGCAGTACTTC
TRBD1	TRBJ2-7	NA	TRBV18	CASSPGQGVLEQYF	TGTGCCAGCTCACCGGGACAGGGGGTGCTCGAGCAGTACTTC
NA	TRBJ1-5	many	TRBV6-5	CASSYPGQPQHF	TGTGCCAGCAGTTACCCCGGGCAGCCCCAGCATTTT
NA	TRBJ2-1	many	TRBV29-1	CSAGQGLAGNNEQFF	TGCAGCGCGGGACAGGGTCTAGCGGGAAACAATGAGCAGTTCTTC
TRBD2	TRBJ2-6	NA	TRBV9	CASSPSGAAANVLTF	TGTGCCAGCAGCCCTAGCGGGGCTGCGGCCAACGTCCTGACTTTC
TRBD2	TRBJ2-7	many	TRBV20-1	CSARDSAGGPGEQYF	TGCAGTGCTAGAGATTCAGCGGGAGGGCCGGGCGAGCAGTACTTC
NA	TRBJ2-1	NA	TRBV6-6	CASRDPLTQRTYNEQFF	TGTGCCAGCAGAGACCCCCTTACCCAGCGGACCTACAATGAGCAGTTCTTC
NA	TRBJ1-5	many	TRBV6-5	CASSYSRNQPQHF	TGTGCCAGCAGTTACTCGAGGAATCAGCCCCAGCATTTT
NA	TRBJ2-1	many	TRBV12-3/TRBV12-4	CASSPYSVDEQFF	TGTGCCAGCAGTCCGTATAGTGTCGATGAGCAGTTCTTC
NA	TRBJ2-3	few	TRBV19	CASAGRGHTQYF	TGTGCCAGTGCCGGCCGGGGGCATACGCAGTATTTT
TRBD1	TRBJ1-1	few	TRBV4-1	CASTLDRGWAEAFF	TGCGCCAGCACCCTAGACAGGGGTTGGGCTGAAGCTTTCTTT
NA	TRBJ2-2	NA	TRBV2	CASSVGFGELFF	TGTGCCAGCAGTGTGGGCTTCGGGGAGCTGTTTTTT
TRBD1	TRBJ2-7	few	TRBV30	CAWSLKGQGYEQYF	TGTGCCTGGAGCTTGAAGGGACAGGGCTACGAGCAGTACTTC
NA	TRBJ1-4	NA	TRBV10-3	CAISESEGLYEKLFF	TGTGCCATCAGTGAGTCGGAGGGGTTGTATGAAAAACTGTTTTTT
NA	TRBJ2-1	NA	TRBV29-1	CSCGGIDEQFF	TGCAGCTGTGGAGGGATAGATGAGCAGTTCTTC
NA	TRBJ1-4	NA	TRBV7-9	CASSNGDIDNEKLFF	TGTGCCAGCTCCAACGGAGACATCGACAATGAAAAACTGTTTTTT
NA	TRBJ2-1	NA	TRBV21-1	CAATSFPSYNEQFF	TGTGCCGCCACTAGTTTCCCCTCCTACAATGAGCAGTTCTTC
NA	TRBJ2-1	NA	TRBV7-9	CASSPRPGASEQFF	TGTGCCAGCAGTCCAAGGCCGGGGGCCAGTGAGCAGTTCTTC
TRBD2	TRBJ2-3	few	TRBV4-1	CASSQDLQREPTDTQYF	TGCGCCAGCAGCCAAGATCTCCAGCGGGAGCCCACAGATACGCAGTATTTT
TRBD1	TRBJ1-1	NA	TRBV7-9	CASSFPTLNRGRDTEAFF	TGTGCCAGCAGCTTCCCCACCCTCAACAGGGGGCGCGACACTGAAGCTTTCTTT
TRBD2	TRBJ2-7	NA	TRBV12-3/TRBV12-4	CASSPTSGSSYEQYF	TGTGCCAGCAGTCCCACTAGCGGGAGTTCTTACGAGCAGTACTTC
NA	TRBJ2-1	once	TRBV7-9	CASSPNRRFKNEQFF	TGTGCCAGCAGCCCCAATCGGAGGTTTAAGAATGAGCAGTTCTTC
TRBD2	TRBJ2-7	NA	TRBV20-1	CSAAGTSGGASYEQYF	TGCAGTGCCGCCGGGACTAGCGGGGGGGCCTCCTACGAGCAGTACTTC
NA	TRBJ2-5	many	TRBV25-1	CASSEYSIRDQETQYF	TGTGCCAGCAGTGAATATTCAATTCGAGACCAAGAGACCCAGTACTTC
TRBD2	TRBJ2-3	few	TRBV6-5	CASMRAGGTDTQYF	TGTGCCAGCATGCGGGCGGGGGGCACAGATACGCAGTATTTT
NA	TRBJ2-1	few	TRBV9	CASTTGPFDNEQFF	TGTGCCAGCACCACGGGACCCTTCGACAATGAGCAGTTCTTC
NA	TRBJ2-1	many	TRBV11-3	CASSLELAYNEQFF	TGTGCCAGCAGCTTAGAACTAGCTTACAATGAGCAGTTCTTC
NA	TRBJ2-1	NA	TRBV9	CASSVDGFSDEQFF	TGTGCCAGCAGCGTAGATGGTTTCTCGGATGAGCAGTTCTTC
NA	TRBJ2-6	many	TRBV19	CASSIGMAGANVLTF	TGTGCCAGTAGTATTGGTATGGCCGGGGCCAACGTCCTGACTTTC
NA	TRBJ1-6	many	TRBV11-2	CASSLDIGSNSPLHF	TGTGCCAGCAGCTTAGATATCGGCTCCAATTCACCCCTCCACTTT
TRBD1	TRBJ1-1	few	TRBV5-1	CASSSGQGIGTNTEAFF	TGCGCCAGCAGCTCCGGACAGGGTATCGGTACGAACACTGAAGCTTTCTTT
NA	TRBJ1-5	NA	TRBV3-1	CASSQDAGFGGQPQHF	TGTGCCAGCAGCCAAGATGCGGGGTTTGGGGGACAGCCCCAGCATTTT
NA	TRBJ1-6	NA	TRBV3-1	CASSQARPASYNSPLHF	TGTGCCAGCAGCCAAGCGCGGCCAGCCTCCTATAATTCACCCCTCCACTTT
TRBD1	TRBJ2-3	few	TRBV18	CASEDRGLGTDTQYF	TGTGCCAGCGAGGACAGGGGGCTGGGCACAGATACGCAGTATTTT
TRBD1	TRBJ2-7	NA	TRBV6-6	CVSSLTGVGSYEQYF	TGTGTCAGCAGTCTTACAGGGGTTGGGTCCTACGAGCAGTACTTC
NA	TRBJ2-6	NA	TRBV6-1	CASSWSGANVLTF	TGTGCCAGCAGTTGGTCTGGGGCCAACGTCCTGACTTTC
NA	TRBJ1-6	many	TRBV9	CASSRTYNSPLHF	TGTGCCAGCAGCCGCACCTATAATTCACCCCTCCACTTT
TRBD2	TRBJ2-5	NA	TRBV7-2	CASRRTSGYQETQYF	TGTGCCAGCAGGCGGACTAGCGGGTACCAAGAGACCCAGTACTTC
TRBD2	TRBJ2-7	NA	TRBV4-1	CASSQASSTGRGGEQYF	TGCGCCAGCAGCCAAGCCTCGAGTACGGGGAGGGGAGGAGAGCAGTACTTC
TRBD2	TRBJ2-3	many	TRBV7-2	CASSLDRLAGTDTQYF	TGTGCCAGCAGCTTAGACCGACTAGCGGGGACAGATACGCAGTATTTT
TRBD1	TRBJ2-7	many	TRBV5-1	CASSFGTGPYEQYF	TGCGCCAGCAGCTTTGGGACAGGGCCCTACGAGCAGTACTTC
NA	TRBJ2-3	NA	TRBV7-9	CASRGAALGTDTQYF	TGTGCCAGCCGGGGGGCGGCCCTCGGTACAGATACGCAGTATTTT
NA	TRBJ1-6	many	TRBV6-1	CATKVDSSLFYSPLHF	TGTGCCACCAAAGTGGACAGTTCCCTCTTCTATTCACCCCTCCACTTT
NA	TRBJ1-5	few	TRBV19	CASRISGTTNQPQHF	TGTGCCAGTAGGATTTCCGGGACCACGAATCAGCCCCAGCATTTT
NA	TRBJ2-7	NA	TRBV29-1	CSAFRDYEQYF	TGCAGCGCATTCAGAGACTACGAGCAGTACTTC
NA	TRBJ2-2	NA	TRBV4-1	CASSPPGVTGELFF	TGCGCCAGCAGCCCGCCAGGAGTGACCGGGGAGCTGTTTTTT
NA	TRBJ2-7	many	TRBV5-1	CASQVCEQYF	TGCGCCAGCCAGGTTTGCGAGCAGTACTTC
TRBD2	TRBJ2-5	many	TRBV6-5	CASSLRTSGQETQYF	TGTGCCAGCAGCCTAAGGACTAGCGGGCAAGAGACCCAGTACTTC
NA	TRBJ2-1	NA	TRBV18	CASSPVQFNEQFF	TGTGCCAGCTCACCGGTACAGTTCAATGAGCAGTTCTTC
NA	TRBJ1-1	few	TRBV3-1	CASSQDLGTEAFF	TGTGCCAGCAGCCAAGACCTTGGGACTGAAGCTTTCTTT
NA	TRBJ1-1	NA	TRBV2	CASSKVVSEAFF	TGTGCCAGCAGTAAAGTGGTTTCTGAAGCTTTCTTT
NA	TRBJ1-1	few	TRBV7-6	CASSGVRRAANTEAFF	TGTGCCAGCAGCGGAGTCAGGCGGGCGGCAAACACTGAAGCTTTCTTT
NA	TRBJ2-2	NA	TRBV7-9	CATKERGYREKDTGELFF	TGTGCCACCAAGGAGAGAGGATACCGGGAGAAGGACACCGGGGAGCTGTTTTTT